This T cell receptor beta chain was recorded in a study of T cells in Graves' hyperthyroidism and ophthalmopathy. CDR1 and CDR2 from the germline V gene are SEHNR and FQNEAQ (reference sequence). This CDR3 region has 14 residues. Points on this clonotype: Its target is not known. This may come from a read error, since a much larger clone is one base off.

Amplification of TCR beta CDR3 regions was performed using RNA transcripts as template. HTBI primers drove first-round RT-PCR of the TCR CDR3. Using its own MiXCR run on the multiplex PCR reads, TCRdb lists one record per CDR3 protein. Here the sample spans about 840,000 distinct CDR3 sequences, 38% being singletons. Every diagnosis used clinical symptoms, serum thyroxine and TRAb, thyroid ultrasound and orbital computed tomography. Study outcomes and limitations: Ophthalmopathy cases were set apart from stable hyperthyroidism by a 13 V-J model.

This clonotype originated in a man aged 18 to 30 with Graves' hyperthyroidism. This chain links TRBV7-9 with TRBJ1-5; the D gene is possibly TRBD1 (5 bases). The sequenced material came from blood. The CDR3 bases are TGTGCCAGCAGCTTAGAAGGGGACGGGCAGCTCCAGCATTTT. Protein: CASSLEGDGQLQHF.